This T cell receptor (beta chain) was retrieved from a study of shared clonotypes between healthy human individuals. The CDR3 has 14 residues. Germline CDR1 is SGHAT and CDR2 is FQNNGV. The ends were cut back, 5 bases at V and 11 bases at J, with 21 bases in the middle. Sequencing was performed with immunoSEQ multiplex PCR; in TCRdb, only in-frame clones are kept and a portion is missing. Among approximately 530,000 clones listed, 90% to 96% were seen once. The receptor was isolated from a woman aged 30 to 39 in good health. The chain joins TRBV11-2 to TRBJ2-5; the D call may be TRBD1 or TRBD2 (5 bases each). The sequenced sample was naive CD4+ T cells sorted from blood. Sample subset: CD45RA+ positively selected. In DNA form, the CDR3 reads TGTGCCAGCAGCACATACCGGGACCCCTGGGAGCAGTACTTC. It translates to CASSTYRDPWEQYF.